The table lists the clone carrying this T cell receptor beta chain with a count of one. Assay used: immunoSEQ multiplex PCR; TCRdb lists only in-frame clones, some missing. The table records roughly 120,000 clones, more than 70% of them present only once. This specimen belongs to a study of cytomegalovirus exposure and HLA in healthy donors. V was cut by 3 bases and J by 4 bases, with 7 bases left in between. The length of the CDR3 is 13 residues. Germline V gene lookup returns CDR1 MNHEY and CDR2 SMNVEV (reference sequence). The chain combines TRBV27 with TRBJ1-5; D remains unclear. This receptor was taken from a woman between 18 and 29 years old in good health and CMV-seronegative. Sequences were obtained from PBMCs. Here the CDR3 DNA reads TGTGCCAGCAGTTTGTCAGATAATCAGCCCCAGCATTTT. It yields the protein CASSLSDNQPQHF.